This T cell receptor beta chain is from a study of shared clonotypes between healthy human individuals. Overall study context: Each donor's CD8 memory used one plate, CD8 naive two, each CD4 subset three.

This clone was seen a handful of times. Its cognate antigen is unknown. Recent acute infections and vaccinations were absent in the healthy HIV-negative adult donors. General observations from the study: Larger estimated richness was generally seen in naive subsets than in memory subsets.

Each cell subset's genomic DNA was divided evenly among several immunoSEQ plates. Repertoires were generated with immunoSEQ multiplex PCR, while TCRdb's copy carries only in-frame clones and drops some. Here the sample spans around 700,000 clones, under 80% being singletons. CDR3 length equals 12 residues. The germline V gene encodes CDR1 MNHEY and CDR2 SMNVEV (reference sequence). Deletions cut 5 bases from V and 5 bases from J, with 9 bases between. J is TRBJ1-2 and V is TRBV27; D is undetermined. The specimen sequenced was memory CD4+ T cells sorted from blood. Specified subset: CD45RA-negative fraction. The receptor was isolated from a woman in her twenties or thirties in good health. Written as DNA, the CDR3 is TGTGCCAGCAGTCCACCCATATATGGCTACACCTTC. Translating gives CASSPPIYGYTF.